This note documents a single T cell receptor (beta chain) sequence. The sample belongs to a study of blood T cell repertoires in COVID-19. Study information: Donors in the United States, Italy and Spain gave samples during acute or convalescent COVID-19. Sample material is recorded as cDNA or gDNA derived from T cells, B-cell-depleted T cells, or PBMCs.

The germline V gene encodes CDR1 SGHDT and CDR2 YYEEEE. The V and J ends lost 4 bases and 6 bases respectively, with 16 bases between them. The CDR3 covers 14 residues. Under the authors' procedure: By means of reference gene primer amplification, nucleated cell counts were estimated. Measured with immunoSEQ multiplex PCR; TCRdb has only the in-frame clones, and not every one. D and trimming were read from the DNA, whereas the V and J calls and clone size are those reported in that table. The sample includes some 320,000 clones, about 87% seen only once; the top ten take around 7.8%. The chain has TRBV5-6 and TRBJ1-2, with a weak D call TRBD1 (6 bases). The receptor was isolated from a woman in her 50s who had recovered from COVID-19. The specimen was peripheral blood. The CDR3 bases are TGTGCCAGCAGCACCATACAGGGCCGGGATGGCTACACCTTC. This codes for CASSTIQGRDGYTF.